This T cell receptor (beta chain) was retrieved from a study of blood T cells in healthy people across ages. Whole-study findings and limits: Estimates of diversity drawn from one million T cells were considered underestimates. It was the long-lived donors that had more naive CD4+ cells and higher diversity than aged donors. PBMCs went unsorted, and a conclusive naive versus antigen-experienced comparison was therefore prevented.

A J-beta primer mix and a sample-barcoded 5' primer were used in a second PCR of about 6 to 12 cycles. Sequencing recovered at least 2.5 million CDR3-containing paired-end reads from each sample. TCRdb reprocessed the 5' RACE reads with MiXCR, giving one entry per CDR3 protein. The top ten hold over 2% of the sample, which has 1.5 million to 2 million distinct CDR3 sequences, roughly 50% seen once. This CDR3 comprises 13 residues. Germline V gives CDR1 SQVTM, CDR2 ANQGSEA. The V and J ends lost 2 bases and 4 bases, in that order; junction bases with no gene match: 3. This clonotype was seen repeatedly, ten times or more. Antigen specificity is unknown.

Sequencing was done on a sample of blood. The sequence was obtained from a woman in her thirties or forties in good health. The chain joins TRBV29-1 to TRBJ2-7, with 9 nucleotides matching TRBD1. The DNA of the CDR3 is TGCAGCGTTGAACTGGACAGGGGTTACGAGCAGTACTTC. It codes for CSVELDRGYEQYF.